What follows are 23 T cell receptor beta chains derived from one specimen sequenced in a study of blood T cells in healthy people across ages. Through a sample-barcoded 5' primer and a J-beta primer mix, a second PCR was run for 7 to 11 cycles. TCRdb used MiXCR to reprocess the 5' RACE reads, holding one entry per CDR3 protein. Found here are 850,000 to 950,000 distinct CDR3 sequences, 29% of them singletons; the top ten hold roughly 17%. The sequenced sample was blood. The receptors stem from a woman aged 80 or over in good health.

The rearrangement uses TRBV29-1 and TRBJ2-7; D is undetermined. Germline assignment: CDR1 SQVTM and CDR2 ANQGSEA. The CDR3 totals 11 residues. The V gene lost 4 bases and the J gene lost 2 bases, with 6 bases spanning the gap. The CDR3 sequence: CSVVQTYEQYF. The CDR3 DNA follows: TGCAGCGTTGTACAAACCTACGAGCAGTACTTC.

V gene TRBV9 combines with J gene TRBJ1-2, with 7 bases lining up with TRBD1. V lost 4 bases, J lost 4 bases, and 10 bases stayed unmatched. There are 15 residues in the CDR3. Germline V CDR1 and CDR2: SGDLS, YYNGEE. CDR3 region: CASSTRGTAPYGYTF. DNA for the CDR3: TGTGCCAGCAGCACCCGCGGGACAGCCCCCTATGGCTACACCTTC.

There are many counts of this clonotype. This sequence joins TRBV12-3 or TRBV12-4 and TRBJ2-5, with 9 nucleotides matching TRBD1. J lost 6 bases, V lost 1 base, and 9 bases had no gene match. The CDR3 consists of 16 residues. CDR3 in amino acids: CASSLDSTGTGKTQYF. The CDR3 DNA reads TGTGCCAGCAGTTTAGATTCTACCGGGACAGGGAAGACCCAGTACTTC.

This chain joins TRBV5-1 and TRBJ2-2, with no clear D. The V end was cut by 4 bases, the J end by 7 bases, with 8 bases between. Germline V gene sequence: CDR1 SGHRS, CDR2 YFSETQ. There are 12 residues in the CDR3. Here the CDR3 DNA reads TGCGCCAGCAGCCGCGACGGCGGGGAGCTGTTTTTT. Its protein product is CASSRDGGELFF.

The CDR3 reads CASGGQGDNEQYF. The CDR3 DNA reads as TGTGCCAGCGGGGGACAGGGGGACAATGAGCAGTACTTC. This rearrangement joins TRBV7-9 to TRBJ2-5; the match to TRBD1 covers 11 bases. The CDR3 spans 13 residues. J was trimmed by 11 bases and V by 8 bases; bases with no gene match: 10. Germline CDR1 reads SEHNR; CDR2 reads FQNEAQ (reference sequence).

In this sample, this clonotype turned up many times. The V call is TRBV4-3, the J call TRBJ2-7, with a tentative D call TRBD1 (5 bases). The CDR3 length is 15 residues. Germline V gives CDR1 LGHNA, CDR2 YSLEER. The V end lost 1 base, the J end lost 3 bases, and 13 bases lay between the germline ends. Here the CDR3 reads CASSQAIAGNYEQYF. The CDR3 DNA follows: TGCGCCAGCAGCCAAGCCATCGCAGGGAACTACGAGCAGTACTTC.

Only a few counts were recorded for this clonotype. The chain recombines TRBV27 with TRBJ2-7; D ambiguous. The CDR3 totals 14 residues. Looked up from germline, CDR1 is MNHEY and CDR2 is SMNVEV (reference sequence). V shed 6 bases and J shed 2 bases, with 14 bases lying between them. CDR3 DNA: TGTGCCAGCAGCCCCAGGAGCTATACCTACGAGCAGTACTTC. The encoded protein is CASSPRSYTYEQYF.

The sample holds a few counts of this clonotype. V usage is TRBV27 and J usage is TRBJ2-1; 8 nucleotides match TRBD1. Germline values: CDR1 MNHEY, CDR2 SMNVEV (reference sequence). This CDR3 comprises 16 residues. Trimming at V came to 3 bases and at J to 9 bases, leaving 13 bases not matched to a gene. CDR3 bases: TGTGCCAGCAGTTTCTTCAAGGACAGGGTTGAGCCTGAGCAGTTCTTC. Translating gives CASSFFKDRVEPEQFF.

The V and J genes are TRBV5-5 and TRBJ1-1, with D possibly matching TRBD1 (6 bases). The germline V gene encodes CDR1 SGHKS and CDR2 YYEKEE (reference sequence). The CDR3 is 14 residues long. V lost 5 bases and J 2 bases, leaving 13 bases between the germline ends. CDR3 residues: CASREQGFNTEAFF. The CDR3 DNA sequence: TGTGCCAGCAGGGAACAGGGCTTTAACACTGAAGCTTTCTTT.

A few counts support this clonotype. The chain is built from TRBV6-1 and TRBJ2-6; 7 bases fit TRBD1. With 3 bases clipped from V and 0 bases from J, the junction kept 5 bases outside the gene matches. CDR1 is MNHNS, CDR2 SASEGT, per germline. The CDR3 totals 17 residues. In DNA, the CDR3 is TGTGCCAGCAGTGATGCAGGGGGAGTCTCTGGGGCCAACGTCCTGACTTTC. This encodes CASSDAGGVSGANVLTF.

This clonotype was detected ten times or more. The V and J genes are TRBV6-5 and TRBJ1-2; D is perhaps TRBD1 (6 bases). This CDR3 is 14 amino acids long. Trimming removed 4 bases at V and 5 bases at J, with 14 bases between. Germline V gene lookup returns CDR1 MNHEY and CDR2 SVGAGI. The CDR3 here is CASSSAGTPYGYTF. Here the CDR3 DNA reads TGTGCCAGCAGTTCTGCCGGGACACCTTATGGCTACACCTTC.

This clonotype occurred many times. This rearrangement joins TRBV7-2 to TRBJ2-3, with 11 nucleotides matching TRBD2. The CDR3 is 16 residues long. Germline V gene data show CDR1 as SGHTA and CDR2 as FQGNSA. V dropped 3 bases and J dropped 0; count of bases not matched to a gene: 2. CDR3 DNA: TGTGCCAGCAGCTTCCTAGCGGGGGGTAGCACAGATACGCAGTATTTT. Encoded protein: CASSFLAGGSTDTQYF. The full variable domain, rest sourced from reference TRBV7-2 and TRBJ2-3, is GAGVSQSPSNKVTEKGKDVELRCDPISGHTALYWYRQSLGQGLEFLIYFQGNSAPDKSGLPSDRFSAERTGGSVSTLTIQRTQQEDSAVYLCASSFLAGGSTDTQYFGPGTRLTVL.

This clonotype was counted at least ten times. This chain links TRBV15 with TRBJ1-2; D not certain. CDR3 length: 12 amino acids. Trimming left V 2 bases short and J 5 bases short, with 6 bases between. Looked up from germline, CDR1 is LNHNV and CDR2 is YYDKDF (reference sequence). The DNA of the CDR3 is TGTGCCACCAGCAGACCACCTTATGGCTACACCTTC. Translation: CATSRPPYGYTF. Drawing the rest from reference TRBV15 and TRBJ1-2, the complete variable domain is DAMVIQNPRYQVTQFGKPVTLSCSQTLNHNVMYWYQQKSSQAPKLLFHYYDKDFNNEADTPDNFQSRRPNTSFCFLDIRSPGLGDTAMYLCATSRPPYGYTFGSGTRLTVV.

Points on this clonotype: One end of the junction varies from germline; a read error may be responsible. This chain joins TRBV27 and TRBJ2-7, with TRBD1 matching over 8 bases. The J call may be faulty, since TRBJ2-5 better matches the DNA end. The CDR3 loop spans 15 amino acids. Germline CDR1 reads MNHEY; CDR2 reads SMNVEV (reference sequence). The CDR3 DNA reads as TGTACCAGCAGTTTATATCGCAGGGGGCGTAAGACCCAGTACTTC. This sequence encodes CTSSLYRRGRKTQYF.

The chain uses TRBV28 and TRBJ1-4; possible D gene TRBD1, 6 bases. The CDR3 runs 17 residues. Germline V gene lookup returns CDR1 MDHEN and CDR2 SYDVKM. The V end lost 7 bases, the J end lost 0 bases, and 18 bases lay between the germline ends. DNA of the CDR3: TGTGCCAGCACCGACGATGGGGGCAGGACAACTAATGAAAAACTGTTTTTT. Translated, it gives CASTDDGGRTTNEKLFF.

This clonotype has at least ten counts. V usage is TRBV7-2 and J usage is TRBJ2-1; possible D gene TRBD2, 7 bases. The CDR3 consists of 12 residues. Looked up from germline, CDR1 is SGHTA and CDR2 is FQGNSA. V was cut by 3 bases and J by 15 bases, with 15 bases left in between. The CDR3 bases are TGTGCCAGCAGCTTTTGGGGGGGCCCGCCGTTCTTC. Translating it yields CASSFWGGPPFF.

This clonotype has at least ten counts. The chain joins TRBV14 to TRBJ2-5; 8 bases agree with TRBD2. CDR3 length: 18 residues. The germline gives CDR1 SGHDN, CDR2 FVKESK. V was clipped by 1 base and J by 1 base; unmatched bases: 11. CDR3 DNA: TGTGCCAGCAGCCAAGCCTTCATTCCGGGAGGGCTCCAAGAGACCCAGTACTTC. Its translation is CASSQAFIPGGLQETQYF.

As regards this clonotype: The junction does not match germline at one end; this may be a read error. The CDR3 region is CVSSLQGNNQPQHF. The CDR3 nucleotides are TGTGTCAGCAGCTTACAGGGAAACAATCAGCCCCAGCATTTT. The rearrangement links TRBV7-9 to TRBJ1-5, with D possibly matching TRBD1 (6 bases). Germline CDR1 reads SEHNR; CDR2 reads FQNEAQ (reference sequence). The CDR3 is 14 amino acids.

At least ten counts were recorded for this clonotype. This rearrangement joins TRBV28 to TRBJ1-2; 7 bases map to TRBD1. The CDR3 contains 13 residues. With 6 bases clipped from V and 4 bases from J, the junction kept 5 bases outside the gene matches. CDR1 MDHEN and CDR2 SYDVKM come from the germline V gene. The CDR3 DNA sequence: TGTGCCAGCAGCTCGGGACAGTTCTATGGCTACACCTTC. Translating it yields CASSSGQFYGYTF.

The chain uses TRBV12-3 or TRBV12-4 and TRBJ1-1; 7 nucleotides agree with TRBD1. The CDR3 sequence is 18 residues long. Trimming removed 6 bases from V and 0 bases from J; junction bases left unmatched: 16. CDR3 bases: TGTGCCAGCAGCATACAGGGGATTTCCTATTCCATGAACACTGAAGCTTTCTTT. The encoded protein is CASSIQGISYSMNTEAFF.

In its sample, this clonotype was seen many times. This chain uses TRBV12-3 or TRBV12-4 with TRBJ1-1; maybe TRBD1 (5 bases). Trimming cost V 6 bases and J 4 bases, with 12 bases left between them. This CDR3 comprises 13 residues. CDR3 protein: CASRWGSGTEAFF. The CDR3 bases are TGTGCCAGCAGATGGGGCAGCGGCACTGAAGCTTTCTTT.

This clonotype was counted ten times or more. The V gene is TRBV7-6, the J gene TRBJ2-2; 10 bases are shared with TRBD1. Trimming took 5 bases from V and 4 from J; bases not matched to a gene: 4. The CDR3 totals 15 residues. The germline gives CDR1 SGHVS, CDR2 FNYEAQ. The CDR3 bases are TGTGCCAGCAGCCGACAGGGGGCTGGCACCGGGGAGCTGTTTTTT. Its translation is CASSRQGAGTGELFF. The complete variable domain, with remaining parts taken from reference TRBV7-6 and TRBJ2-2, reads GAGVSQSPRYKVTKRGQDVALRCDPISGHVSLYWYRQALGQGPEFLTYFNYEAQQDKSGLPNDRFSAERPEGSISTLTIQRTEQRDSAMYRCASSRQGAGTGELFFGEGSRLTVL.

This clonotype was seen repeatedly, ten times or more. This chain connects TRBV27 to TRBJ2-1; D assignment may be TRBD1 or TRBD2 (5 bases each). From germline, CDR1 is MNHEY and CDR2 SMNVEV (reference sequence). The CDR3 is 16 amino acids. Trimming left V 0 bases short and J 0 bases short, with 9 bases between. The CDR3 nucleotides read TGTGCCAGCAGTTTATCCGGGACCACCTCCTACAATGAGCAGTTCTTC. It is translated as CASSLSGTTSYNEQFF.